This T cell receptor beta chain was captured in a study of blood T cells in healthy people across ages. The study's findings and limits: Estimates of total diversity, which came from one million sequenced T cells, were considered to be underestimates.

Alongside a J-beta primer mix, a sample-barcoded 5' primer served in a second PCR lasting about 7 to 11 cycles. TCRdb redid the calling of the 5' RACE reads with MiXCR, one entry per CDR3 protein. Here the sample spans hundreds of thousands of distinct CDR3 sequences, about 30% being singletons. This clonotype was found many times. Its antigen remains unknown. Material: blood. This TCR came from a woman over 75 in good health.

The DNA of the CDR3 is TGTGCCAGCAGCTCTACCAGGGGCACTGAAGCTTTCTTT. Protein sequence: CASSSTRGTEAFF. The rearrangement uses TRBV7-2 and TRBJ1-1, with a possible D match to TRBD1 (6 bases). CDR1 SGHTA and CDR2 FQGNSA come from the germline V gene. This CDR3 contains 13 residues. V was clipped by 4 bases and J by 4 bases, with 10 bases between them.